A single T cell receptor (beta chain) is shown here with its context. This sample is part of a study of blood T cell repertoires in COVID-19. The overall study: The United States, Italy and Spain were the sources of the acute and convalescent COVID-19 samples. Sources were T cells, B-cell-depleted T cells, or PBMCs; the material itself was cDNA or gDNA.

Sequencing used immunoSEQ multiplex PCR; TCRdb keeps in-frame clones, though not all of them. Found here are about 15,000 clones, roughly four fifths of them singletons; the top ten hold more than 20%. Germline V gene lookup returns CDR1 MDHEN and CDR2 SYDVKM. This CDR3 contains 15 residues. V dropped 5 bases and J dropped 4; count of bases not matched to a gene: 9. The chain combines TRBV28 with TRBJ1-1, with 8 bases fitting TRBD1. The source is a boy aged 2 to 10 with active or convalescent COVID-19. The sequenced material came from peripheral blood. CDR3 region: CASSPRGRLSTEAFF. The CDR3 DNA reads TGTGCCAGCAGTCCCAGGGGGCGGTTGAGCACTGAAGCTTTCTTT.